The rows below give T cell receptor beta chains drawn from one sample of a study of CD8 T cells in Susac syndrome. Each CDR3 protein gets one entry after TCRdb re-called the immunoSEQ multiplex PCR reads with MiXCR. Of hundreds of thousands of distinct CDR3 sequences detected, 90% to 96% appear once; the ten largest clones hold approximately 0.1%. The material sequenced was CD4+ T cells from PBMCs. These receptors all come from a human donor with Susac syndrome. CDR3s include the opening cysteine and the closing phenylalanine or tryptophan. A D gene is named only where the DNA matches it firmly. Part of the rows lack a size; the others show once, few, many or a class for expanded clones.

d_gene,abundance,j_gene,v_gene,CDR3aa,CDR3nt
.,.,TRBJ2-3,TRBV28,CASSSPQYF,TGTGCCAGCAGTTCCCCGCAGTATTTT
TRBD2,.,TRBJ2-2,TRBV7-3,CASSIGLAVPSGELFF,TGTGCCAGCAGTATAGGACTAGCGGTCCCCAGCGGGGAGCTGTTTTTT
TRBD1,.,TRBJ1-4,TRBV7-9,CASSLVGQINEKLFF,TGTGCCAGCAGCTTAGTGGGACAGATTAATGAAAAACTGTTTTTT
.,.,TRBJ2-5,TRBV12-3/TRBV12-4,CASSQQGGETQYF,TGTGCCAGCAGCCAGCAGGGGGGAGAGACCCAGTACTTC
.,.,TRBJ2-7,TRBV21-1,CASTQEGGRPSYEQYF,TGTGCCAGCACCCAAGAGGGCGGGAGGCCTTCCTACGAGCAGTACTTC
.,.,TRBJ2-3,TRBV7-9,CASSLVRSDTQYF,TGTGCCAGCAGCTTAGTAAGGTCAGATACGCAGTATTTT
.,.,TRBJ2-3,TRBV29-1,CSVEDQADTQYF,TGCAGCGTTGAAGATCAGGCAGATACGCAGTATTTT
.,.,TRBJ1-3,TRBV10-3,CAISASGNTIYF,TGTGCCATCAGCGCCTCTGGAAACACCATATATTTT
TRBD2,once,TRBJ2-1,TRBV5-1,CASSLFRTSGRVRYNEQFF,TGCGCCAGCAGCTTGTTTCGGACTAGCGGGAGGGTGAGGTACAATGAGCAGTTCTTC
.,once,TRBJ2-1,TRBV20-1,CSASERDPSYNEQFF,TGCAGTGCTAGTGAACGGGACCCCTCCTACAATGAGCAGTTCTTC
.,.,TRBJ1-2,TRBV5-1,CASSYSPTFNTGGSYGYTF,TGCGCCAGCAGCTATAGCCCAACCTTTAACACCGGAGGGAGCTATGGCTACACCTTC
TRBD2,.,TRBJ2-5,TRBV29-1,CSVAIAGGEETQYF,TGCAGCGTTGCCATAGCGGGAGGGGAGGAGACCCAGTACTTC
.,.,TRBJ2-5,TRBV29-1,CSVEGLGRGFRTQYF,TGCAGCGTTGAAGGCCTAGGCCGGGGTTTTCGGACCCAGTACTTC
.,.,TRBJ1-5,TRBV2,CASSGGHQPQHF,TGTGCCAGCAGTGGCGGTCATCAGCCCCAGCATTTT
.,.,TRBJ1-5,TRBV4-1,CASSRVLSQPQHF,TGCGCCAGCAGCCGGGTGCTCAGCCAGCCCCAGCATTTT
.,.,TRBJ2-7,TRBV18,CASSPPSGASYEQYF,TGTGCCAGCTCACCACCTTCCGGCGCATCCTACGAGCAGTACTTC
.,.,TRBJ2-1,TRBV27,CASSLQGRSYNEQFF,TGTGCCAGCAGTTTACAGGGGAGGTCCTACAATGAGCAGTTCTTC
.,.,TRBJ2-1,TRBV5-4,CASSPKGLQNNEQFF,TGTGCCAGCAGCCCCAAGGGCCTTCAGAACAATGAGCAGTTCTTC
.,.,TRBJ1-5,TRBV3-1,CASSQSPTGFGQPQHF,TGTGCCAGCAGCCAGTCTCCAACAGGGTTCGGGCAGCCCCAGCATTTT
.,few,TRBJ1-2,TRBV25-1,CASSERGYGYTF,TGTGCCAGCAGTGAGCGGGGATATGGCTACACCTTC
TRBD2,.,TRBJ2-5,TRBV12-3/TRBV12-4,CASSPDGGGWGTQYF,TGTGCCAGCAGTCCGGACGGGGGGGGATGGGGGACCCAGTACTTC
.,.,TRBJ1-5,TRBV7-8,CASSPLGQRVDQPQHF,TGTGCCAGCAGCCCCCTCGGACAGCGTGTCGATCAGCCCCAGCATTTT
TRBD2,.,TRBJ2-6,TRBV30,CAWSVLAGVSGANVLTF,TGTGCCTGGAGTGTACTGGCGGGGGTTTCTGGGGCCAACGTCCTGACTTTC
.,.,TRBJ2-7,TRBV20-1,CSARKVGVQSSAQYF,TGCAGTGCTAGAAAGGTGGGGGTCCAAAGTTCGGCGCAGTACTTC
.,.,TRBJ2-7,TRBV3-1,CASSPGSEQYF,TGTGCCAGCAGCCCAGGGAGTGAGCAGTACTTC
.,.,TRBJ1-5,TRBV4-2,CASGTGTRGNQPQHF,TGTGCCAGCGGGACGGGGACCCGGGGCAATCAGCCCCAGCATTTT